These 30 T cell receptor beta chains were all obtained from the same sample, sequenced in a study of radiotherapy plus CTLA-4 blockade in lung cancer. Measured with immunoSEQ multiplex PCR; TCRdb has only the in-frame clones, and not every one. The repertoire has some 49,000 clones, approximately 84% of them found once; the top ten carry 28%. The sample here was peripheral blood, taken from a patient treated with radiotherapy plus ipilimumab. All receptors come from a human donor with non-small cell lung cancer whose response to radiotherapy plus ipilimumab could not be evaluated.

The J gene is TRBJ1-2, the V gene TRBV28; no firm D call. Between the trimmed V and J ends, which lost 4 bases and 3 bases, there was a span of 9 bases. CDR1 MDHEN and CDR2 SYDVKM come from the germline V gene. This CDR3 contains 13 residues. The CDR3 nucleotides are TGTGCCAGCAGTTATAGTCACCACTATGGCTACACCTTC. This translates into CASSYSHHYGYTF.

By proportion, this clone is medium-sized. The chain recombines TRBV14 with TRBJ2-5; possible D gene TRBD2, 6 bases. With 4 bases removed from V and 2 bases from J, the gap between germline ends came to 8 bases. This CDR3 is built from 13 residues. Germline loops: CDR1 SGHDN, CDR2 FVKESK. Written as DNA, the CDR3 is TGTGCCAGCAGCCGGACTATACAAGAGACCCAGTACTTC. This gives the protein CASSRTIQETQYF.

The chain uses TRBV5-1 and TRBJ2-1, with 11 bases fitting TRBD2. The CDR3 covers 15 residues. Germline V lookup: CDR1 SGHRS, CDR2 YFSETQ. Losses at the gene ends were 5 bases for V and 3 bases for J; bases not matched to a gene: 4. The CDR3: CASSAGTSGYNEQFF. In nucleotides, the CDR3 is TGCGCCAGCAGTGCCGGGACTAGCGGCTACAATGAGCAGTTCTTC. Together with reference TRBV5-1 and TRBJ2-1, the CDR3 gives the full variable domain: KAGVTQTPRYLIKTRGQQVTLSCSPISGHRSVSWYQQTPGQGLQFLFEYFSETQRNKGNFPGRFSGRQFSNSRSEMNVSTLELGDSALYLCASSAGTSGYNEQFFGPGTRLTVL.

The sample holds one count of this clone. The chain has TRBV7-6 and TRBJ2-7; possible D gene TRBD2, 7 bases. The germline V gene encodes CDR1 SGHVS and CDR2 FNYEAQ. This CDR3 spans 12 amino acids. Trimming took 7 bases from V and 6 from J, leaving 13 bases between them. CDR3 region: CASKGEGLEQYF. The CDR3, as DNA: TGTGCCAGCAAGGGGGAGGGACTCGAGCAGTACTTC.

This chain uses TRBV10-3 with TRBJ2-1, with TRBD2 as a possible D gene (5 bases). The CDR3 length is 16 residues. CDR1 is ENHRY and CDR2 is SYGVKD in the germline V gene. The V end lost 3 bases, the J end lost 0 bases, and 12 bases lay between the germline ends. The CDR3 DNA sequence: TGTGCCATCAGTGACGGGGTCGTAAGCTCCTACAATGAGCAGTTCTTC. Translating it yields CAISDGVVSSYNEQFF.

The V call is TRBV6-5, the J call TRBJ2-6, with 9 bases matching TRBD1. This CDR3 is built from 14 residues. Germline-derived CDR1 and CDR2 are MNHEY and SVGAGI. With 5 bases clipped from V and 9 bases from J, the junction kept 5 bases outside the gene matches. CDR3 in amino acids: CASSRQGVGNVLTF. The CDR3, as DNA: TGTGCCAGCAGTCGACAGGGGGTAGGCAACGTCCTGACTTTC.

The V call is TRBV5-4, the J call TRBJ1-2; weak D call: TRBD1 (6 bases). Trimming pared 0 bases from V and 5 bases from J, leaving 8 bases between. Germline-derived CDR1 and CDR2 are SGHNT and YYREEE (reference sequence). This CDR3 has 13 amino acids. The CDR3 sequence is CASSLGRGYGYTF. The DNA of the CDR3 is TGTGCCAGCAGCTTGGGCAGGGGATATGGCTACACCTTC.

The rearrangement joins TRBV28 to TRBJ2-3; a weak D match, TRBD2 (6 bases). The length of the CDR3 is 14 residues. The V gene lost 3 bases and the J gene lost 5 bases, with 12 bases spanning the gap. Germline assignment: CDR1 MDHEN and CDR2 SYDVKM. In DNA, the CDR3 is TGTGCCAGCAGTTTCTCACTAGCTGGAGATACGCAGTATTTT. Its translation is CASSFSLAGDTQYF.

This chain uses TRBV25-1 with TRBJ2-3, with 7 bases that match TRBD1. Germline CDR1 and CDR2: MGHDK and SYGVNS. The CDR3 is 15 amino acids. Trimming took 6 bases from V and 4 from J; bases not matched to a gene: 10. Here the CDR3 reads CASSQTGARSDTQYF. The CDR3, as DNA: TGTGCCAGCAGCCAAACAGGGGCCCGATCAGATACGCAGTATTTT.

CDR3 protein: CASSMNRDTEAFF. In DNA, the CDR3 is TGTGCCAGTAGTATGAACAGGGACACTGAAGCTTTCTTT. The genes are TRBV19 and TRBJ1-1; D might be TRBD1 (6 bases). Germline CDR1 LNHDA, CDR2 SQIVND (reference sequence). V dropped 3 bases and J dropped 3 bases, with 8 bases sitting between them. The CDR3 runs 13 residues.

V and J are TRBV7-2 and TRBJ2-5, with D perhaps matching TRBD2 (5 bases). Germline CDR1 SGHTA, CDR2 FQGNSA. Trimming shortened V by 0 bases and J by 11 bases, and 19 bases separated the two germline ends. The CDR3 extends over 15 amino acids. CDR3 region: CASSLALLTTTMQYF. The CDR3 DNA is TGTGCCAGCAGCTTAGCCCTATTGACTACTACGATGCAGTACTTC.

V gene TRBV28 combines with J gene TRBJ1-2, with 9 bases identical to TRBD1. CDR3 length: 16 residues. Germline CDR1 reads MDHEN; CDR2 reads SYDVKM. Unmatched junction bases numbered 13, after V lost 3 bases and J lost 8 bases. Here the CDR3 reads CASSFSHRGQGHGYTF. CDR3 nucleotides: TGTGCCAGCAGTTTCTCACACCGGGGACAGGGTCACGGCTACACCTTC.

This chain joins TRBV9 and TRBJ2-2; D gene ambiguous. The CDR3 sequence is 15 residues long. V was pared by 1 base and J by 4 bases, with 11 bases between. Per germline, CDR1 SGDLS and CDR2 YYNGEE. CDR3 in amino acids: CASSVSTDPTGELFF. DNA for the CDR3: TGTGCCAGCAGCGTAAGTACAGACCCCACCGGGGAGCTGTTTTTT. Together with reference TRBV9 and TRBJ2-2, the CDR3 gives the full variable domain: DSGVTQTPKHLITATGQRVTLRCSPRSGDLSVYWYQQSLDQGLQFLIQYYNGEERAKGNILERFSAQQFPDLHSELNLSSLELGDSALYFCASSVSTDPTGELFFGEGSRLTVL.

V usage is TRBV11-2 and J usage is TRBJ2-7, with a weak D call TRBD1 (6 bases). The germline gives CDR1 SGHAT, CDR2 FQNNGV. V was cut by 4 bases and J by 6 bases, with 16 bases left in between. The CDR3 consists of 14 residues. CDR3 residues: CASSSLQGFFEQYF. CDR3 coding DNA: TGTGCCAGCAGCTCACTACAGGGTTTTTTCGAGCAGTACTTC.

This chain connects TRBV11-2 to TRBJ2-7; 9 bases align to TRBD2. The trim removed 4 bases at V and 7 bases at J, leaving 14 bases unmatched. This CDR3 is built from 16 residues. Germline CDR1 is SGHAT and CDR2 is FQNNGV. The CDR3, as DNA: TGTGCCAGCAGCTCCCCCGCGGGAGGGCCAGGTGGGGAGCAGTACTTC. Its protein is CASSSPAGGPGGEQYF.

The V call is TRBV6-4, the J call TRBJ2-1; D not certain. The germline V gene has CDR1 MRHNA and CDR2 SNTAGT. CDR3 size: 13 residues. V was clipped by 2 bases and J by 4 bases, with 6 bases between them. CDR3 loop: CASSDPPYNEQFF. CDR3 sequence (DNA): TGTGCCAGCAGTGACCCCCCGTACAATGAGCAGTTCTTC.

The rearrangement links TRBV9 to TRBJ1-2, with TRBD1 matching over 9 bases. Germline V gene sequence: CDR1 SGDLS, CDR2 YYNGEE. The J segment lost 7 bases and the V segment lost 0 bases, leaving 7 bases of the junction unmatched. This CDR3 contains 15 residues. The CDR3: CASSVAGTGLGGYTF. CDR3 sequence (DNA): TGTGCCAGCAGCGTAGCGGGGACAGGGCTGGGTGGCTACACCTTC.

The gene calls are TRBV10-3 and TRBJ2-1, with TRBD1 identical over 7 bases. The trim removed 8 bases at V and 4 bases at J, leaving 5 bases unmatched. This CDR3 has 13 residues. Per germline, CDR1 ENHRY and CDR2 SYGVKD. The CDR3 here is CAIRDSSYNEQFF. DNA of the CDR3: TGTGCCATCCGGGACAGCTCATACAATGAGCAGTTCTTC.

The V call is TRBV19, the J call TRBJ2-2; the match to TRBD1 covers 9 bases. Germline V gives CDR1 LNHDA, CDR2 SQIVND (reference sequence). J was trimmed by 3 bases and V by 6 bases; bases with no gene match: 5. The CDR3 consists of 15 residues. The chain's CDR3 is CASSPQGAYTGELFF. In nucleotides, the CDR3 is TGTGCCAGTAGCCCACAGGGGGCGTACACCGGGGAGCTGTTTTTT.

The V and J genes are TRBV6-1 and TRBJ2-2, with D perhaps TRBD1 (5 bases). Per the germline V gene, CDR1 is MNHNS and CDR2 is SASEGT. The CDR3 has 15 amino acids. Deletions cut 3 bases from V and 1 base from J, with 9 bases between. As DNA, the CDR3 is TGTGCCAGCAGTGAGCACGGACAGAACACCGGGGAGCTGTTTTTT. This sequence encodes CASSEHGQNTGELFF.

This clone was seen once. V usage is TRBV5-4 and J usage is TRBJ2-1; D call uncertain. The germline V gene encodes CDR1 SGHNT and CDR2 YYREEE (reference sequence). V lost 2 bases and J lost 6, with 9 bases in between. The CDR3 runs 13 residues. CDR3 in amino acids: CASSLGGPNEQFF. As DNA, the CDR3 is TGTGCCAGCAGCTTAGGCGGTCCCAATGAGCAGTTCTTC.

This clone has just one count. The rearrangement joins TRBV27 to TRBJ2-3; 8 bases line up with TRBD1. The CDR3 spans 16 residues. The J segment lost 2 bases and the V segment lost 0 bases, leaving 4 bases of the junction unmatched. CDR1 and CDR2 from the germline V gene are MNHEY and SMNVEV (reference sequence). The CDR3 DNA sequence: TGTGCCAGCAGTTTATCCAGGGGGCCGGACACAGATACGCAGTATTTT. Translation: CASSLSRGPDTDTQYF.

This chain joins TRBV7-2 and TRBJ1-4; 7 bases fit TRBD1. CDR1 and CDR2 from the germline V gene are SGHTA and FQGNSA. The V and J ends lost 5 bases and 3 bases, in that order; junction bases with no gene match: 3. The CDR3 is 14 residues long. CDR3 amino acids: CASSTGTANEKLFF. In DNA form, the CDR3 reads TGTGCCAGCAGCACCGGGACAGCTAATGAAAAACTGTTTTTT.

In its sample, this clone was seen a few times. The chain carries TRBV4-1 and TRBJ1-2, with D uncertain. Germline CDR1 MGHRA, CDR2 YSYEKL. This CDR3 is built from 15 residues. Trimming cost V 2 bases and J 0 bases, with 10 bases left between them. The CDR3 DNA reads TGCGCCAGCAGCCAACAAGTCGGAGCTAACTATGGCTACACCTTC. It specifies CASSQQVGANYGYTF.

The CDR3 DNA reads as TGTGCCAGCAGACACCAGAACCCCACGGGACAGTTTAGCGGGAGGGTCTACAATGAGCAGTTCTTC. It yields the protein CASRHQNPTGQFSGRVYNEQFF. The chain carries TRBV28 and TRBJ2-1; TRBD2 aligns across 11 bases. This CDR3 contains 22 residues. Losses at the gene ends were 6 bases for V and 3 bases for J; bases not matched to a gene: 25. Germline V gene lookup returns CDR1 MDHEN and CDR2 SYDVKM. The full variable domain, with the rest looked up from reference TRBV28 and TRBJ2-1, is DVKVTQSSRYLVKRTGEKVFLECVQDMDHENMFWYRQDPGLGLRLIYFSYDVKMKEKGDIPEGYSVSREKKERFSLILESASTNQTSMYLCASRHQNPTGQFSGRVYNEQFFGPGTRLTVL.

This clone appeared a single time. The gene calls are TRBV4-3 and TRBJ1-6; D gene ambiguous. V was trimmed by 0 bases and J by 9 bases, leaving 9 bases between them. There are 14 residues in the CDR3. Germline CDR1 is LGHNA and CDR2 is YSLEER. The CDR3 loop is CASSQDQSGSPLHF. The CDR3 DNA follows: TGCGCCAGCAGCCAAGACCAATCGGGTTCACCCCTCCACTTT.

This clone has a single count. The chain employs TRBV19 and TRBJ1-4; D is uncertain. Trimming removed 11 bases from V and 0 bases from J, with 22 bases in between. The CDR3 covers 17 residues. CDR1 and CDR2 (germline): LNHDA, SQIVND (reference sequence). This chain's CDR3 is CACPPKPYFPTNEKLFF. The CDR3 DNA reads TGTGCCTGCCCACCTAAACCTTATTTCCCAACTAATGAAAAACTGTTTTTT. Supplemented by reference TRBV19 and TRBJ1-4, the full variable domain reads DGGITQSPKYLFRKEGQNVTLSCEQNLNHDAMYWYRQDPGQGLRLIYYSQIVNDFQKGDIAEGYSVSREKKESFPLTVTSAQKNPTAFYLCACPPKPYFPTNEKLFFGSGTQLSVL.

This chain connects TRBV19 to TRBJ2-1; possibly TRBD1 for D (5 bases). CDR1 is LNHDA, CDR2 SQIVND, per germline (reference sequence). The length of the CDR3 is 16 residues. Trimming took 5 bases from V and 5 from J, leaving 19 bases between them. Here the CDR3 reads CASSPGHAKGHNEQFF. In DNA form, the CDR3 reads TGTGCCAGTAGTCCCGGACACGCAAAAGGGCACAATGAGCAGTTCTTC.

V is TRBV28 and J is TRBJ1-1; D is possibly TRBD1 (5 bases). This CDR3 has 15 residues. Trimming pared 6 bases from V and 1 base from J, leaving 15 bases between. CDR1 is MDHEN, CDR2 SYDVKM, per germline. CDR3 region: CASRYRDWRNTEAFF. The CDR3, as DNA: TGTGCCAGCAGATACCGGGACTGGAGGAACACTGAAGCTTTCTTT.

This chain links TRBV28 with TRBJ1-5; 11 bases are a match to TRBD1. Looked up from germline, CDR1 is MDHEN and CDR2 is SYDVKM. The V and J ends lost 3 bases and 6 bases, in that order; junction bases with no gene match: 10. This CDR3 spans 17 amino acids. The CDR3 loop reads CASSFGPIGTGGQPQHF. The CDR3 DNA sequence: TGTGCCAGCAGTTTCGGTCCTATCGGGACAGGGGGTCAGCCCCAGCATTTT.